This T cell receptor (beta chain) was found in a study of T cell repertoires in cytomegalovirus infection. Regarding the study as a whole: Adding up the frequency of public TCR beta families identified people who carried CMV plus the relevant HLA.

MiXCR, applied by TCRdb to the reads, yields one record per CDR3 protein. The sample shows about 240,000 distinct CDR3 sequences, about 12% of them seen only once. Regarding this clonotype: The antigen is undetermined.

The TCR originated in a human donor in good health (CMV status not recorded). Some clones in this sample may be carry-over from other donors' samples. The specimen sequenced was PBMCs.

This CDR3 is CASSPSSGYQPQHF. The CDR3 DNA is TGCGCCAGCAGCCCGAGCTCGGGATATCAGCCCCAGCATTTT. This chain links TRBV5-1 with TRBJ1-5, with D unclear. Germline lookup yields CDR1 SGHRS and CDR2 YFSETQ. The CDR3 is 14 residues long. V lost 4 bases and J lost 5, with 13 bases in between.